This T cell receptor (beta chain) was retrieved from a study of blood T cell repertoires in COVID-19 (dated by TCRdb to 2018 to 2021). Study-wide context: Collaborator samples came from the United States, Italy and Spain and covered acute and convalescent phases of COVID-19. The prospective study material was composed of cDNA or gDNA derived from T cells, B-cell-depleted T cells, or PBMCs. Deeply sampled blood TCRbeta repertoires from subjects exposed to, actively infected with, or recovered from COVID-19 were included in the dataset. The repertoires were released in a freely available public database meant as a resource for research on the immune response to SARS-CoV-2. Samples were obtained from the ongoing ImmuneRACE study (first 160 participants) and from some 1,300 subjects provided by 6 global collaborators. Sample metadata almost always included a de-identified subject ID, COVID-19 status, age in years and sex. HLA class I and class II types, where available, came from metadata supplied by the sample provider rather than from assay-based typing.

As regards this clone: Its antigen target is currently unknown. No base quality values were provided; no much bigger clone lies one nucleotide off.

Each collaborating institution followed its own protocols to collect whole blood in K2EDTA tubes. For TCRbeta analysis, collaborator samples were shipped as frozen whole blood, as isolated PBMCs, or as DNA extracted from either sample type. TCRbeta CDR3 regions were amplified from genomic DNA by means of the immunoSEQ Assay, a bias-controlled multiplex PCR. The published analysis was carried out like this. Within the assay, amplification of reference gene primers was used to estimate how many nucleated cells each sample contained. To quantify the absolute abundance of each unique TCRbeta CDR3 rearrangement, sequence reads were collapsed and filtered. For each sample, productive Simpson clonality was calculated as the square root of Simpson's diversity index across productive rearrangements. TCRdb mirrors the immuneACCESS table, restricted to in-frame sequences. Some clones are absent from its copies; in checked studies, under half trace to an unresolved V gene, and the reason for the others is unknown. From that table come the V and J calls and clone size; the DNA was used to work out D and trimming. A total of tens of thousands of clones appear in this sample, 80% to 95% of them only once. In total, the top ten clones hold roughly a fifth of the sample.

The study at large found these results: The amount of clinical and demographic metadata varied by source and participant and was provided uncurated.

V gives up 2 bases and J gives up 0 bases, and the segment between their germline ends measures 14 bases. The CDR3 starts with the cysteine, ends with the phenylalanine, and has 16 residues. The entry retains the CDR3 DNA only, 48 bases that are in frame from base 1. From a lookup of the germline V gene, CDR1 and CDR2 are KGHSH and LQKENI. The chain is encoded by TRBV18 joined to TRBJ2-7; there is no confident call for the D gene. The sequence came from an older man with acute or convalescent COVID-19. Sequencing was performed on peripheral blood. The CDR3 protein: CASSPGQPPFSYEQYF. The nucleotide sequence is given as TGTGCCAGCTCACCAGGGCAGCCTCCTTTCTCCTACGAGCAGTACTTC.